This T cell receptor beta chain stems from a study of low-dose radiotherapy and immunotherapy resistance in tumors. Background on the study: The study delivered 0.5 Gy per fraction every 2 weeks to Cohort 1, totaling 6.5 Gy. Patients took aspirin (300 mg orally, daily) for four cycles beginning at cycle 1 day 1.

First-strand cDNA used TRAV- and TRBV-specific primers, covering alpha and beta chains. PCR amplification of the TCRs was performed with Phusion for 20 to 25 PCR cycles, and it relied on a constant-region primer together with a V-primer adapter. Each CDR3 protein gets one entry after TCRdb re-called the reads with MiXCR. The table lists about 9,000 distinct CDR3 sequences, about 70% of them singletons, with approximately 6.8% in the top ten. Advanced solid tumors lacking tumor-infiltrating lymphocytes characterized eligible patients. The TCR was taken from a human donor with advanced metastatic prostate, ovarian, gallbladder or colorectal cancer (not recorded which). This table probably holds off-target reads from a library built for another chain.

The CDR3 loop is CASSPRLAGGQTGELFF. DNA of the CDR3: TGCGCCAGCAGCCCAAGACTAGCGGGGGGGCAAACCGGGGAGCTGTTTTTT. The chain carries TRBV5-1 and TRBJ2-2; 14 bases align to TRBD2. The V segment lost 4 bases and the J segment 5 bases; nucleotides outside the gene matches: 7. The V gene's germline CDR1 is SGHRS and CDR2 YFSETQ. This CDR3 contains 17 residues.